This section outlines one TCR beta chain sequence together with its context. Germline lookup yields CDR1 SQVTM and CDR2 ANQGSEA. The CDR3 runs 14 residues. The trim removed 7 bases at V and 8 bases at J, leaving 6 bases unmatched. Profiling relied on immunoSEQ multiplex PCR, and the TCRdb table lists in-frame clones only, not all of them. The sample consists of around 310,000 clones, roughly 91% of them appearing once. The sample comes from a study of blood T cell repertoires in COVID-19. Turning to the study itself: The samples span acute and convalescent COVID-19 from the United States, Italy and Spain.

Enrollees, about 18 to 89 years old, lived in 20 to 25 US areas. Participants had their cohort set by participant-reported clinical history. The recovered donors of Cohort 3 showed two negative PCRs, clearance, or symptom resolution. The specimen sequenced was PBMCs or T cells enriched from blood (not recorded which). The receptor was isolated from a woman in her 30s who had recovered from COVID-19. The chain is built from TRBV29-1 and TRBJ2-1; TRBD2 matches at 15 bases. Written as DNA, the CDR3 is TGCAGCGCACGGGGACTAGCGGGAGGCGATGAGCAGTTCTTC. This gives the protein CSARGLAGGDEQFF.